A single sample is the source of the 8 T cell receptor beta chains below, sequenced in a study of identical twins. One entry per CDR3 protein, called by TCRdb with MiXCR from the 5' RACE reads. This sample carries under 250,000 distinct CDR3 sequences, 7.5% of them seen once, and the ten largest clones take less than 2.5%. A further study also used this sample, focusing on yellow fever vaccine responses in identical twins.

Sequencing was performed on memory (CD45RO+) T cells sorted from blood. Receptors originate from a woman aged 18-29 years in good health.

This clonotype occurred many times. The V and J genes are TRBV12-3 or TRBV12-4 and TRBJ1-1, with 7 nucleotides matching TRBD1. The trim removed 5 bases at V and 2 bases at J, leaving 8 bases unmatched. The CDR3 is 15 residues long. CDR3 sequence: CASSETGWGNTEAFF. The CDR3, as DNA: TGTGCCAGCAGTGAGACAGGGTGGGGAAACACTGAAGCTTTCTTT.

This clonotype was counted between two and nine times. The rearrangement links TRBV28 to TRBJ2-3; D is perhaps TRBD2 (7 bases). Trimming shortened V by 3 bases and J by 4 bases, and 17 bases separated the two germline ends. The CDR3 extends over 16 amino acids. The germline V gene has CDR1 MDHEN and CDR2 SYDVKM. This CDR3 is CASSFSDGGPPDTQYF. CDR3 bases: TGTGCCAGCAGTTTTTCTGACGGGGGGCCCCCAGATACGCAGTATTTT.

This clonotype was found a few times. The chain is built from TRBV5-6 and TRBJ2-7; D might be TRBD2 (5 bases). V dropped 0 bases and J dropped 5 bases, with 9 bases sitting between them. Germline V gene data show CDR1 as SGHDT and CDR2 as YYEEEE. The CDR3 totals 13 residues. CDR3 sequence reads: CASSLAVGDEQYF. In DNA form, the CDR3 reads TGTGCCAGCAGCTTGGCCGTCGGGGACGAGCAGTACTTC.

V gene TRBV20-1 combines with J gene TRBJ2-3, with TRBD2 identical over 7 bases. This CDR3 is 14 amino acids long. Germline V gene sequence: CDR1 DFQATT, CDR2 SNEGSKA (reference sequence). The V and J ends lost 6 bases and 2 bases, in that order; junction bases with no gene match: 8. CDR3 DNA sequence: TGCAGTGCCAGACGACTAGCCCCCACAGATACGCAGTATTTT. The encoded protein is CSARRLAPTDTQYF.

At least ten counts were recorded for this clonotype. V usage is TRBV12-3 or TRBV12-4 and J usage is TRBJ2-1; TRBD2 agrees at 11 bases. The CDR3 covers 15 residues. Trimming cost V 4 bases and J 6 bases; bases outside gene matches: 5. CDR3 residues: CASSYSGRAVNEQFF. DNA for the CDR3: TGTGCCAGCAGTTATAGCGGGAGGGCCGTCAATGAGCAGTTCTTC.

This clonotype was observed at least ten times. V usage is TRBV11-2 and J usage is TRBJ2-7; no clear D gene. Trimming removed 0 bases from V and 3 bases from J, with 9 bases in between. The germline gives CDR1 SGHAT, CDR2 FQNNGV. This CDR3 region has 14 residues. The CDR3 DNA reads TGTGCCAGCAGCTTAGATAGTAGGGACTACGAGCAGTACTTC. Translating gives CASSLDSRDYEQYF.

For the CDR3, the DNA is TGTGCCAGCAGCCGATCGACTAGCGGGGCGCTTGGCCCAGACAATGAGCAGTTCTTC. This gives the protein CASSRSTSGALGPDNEQFF. This chain joins TRBV3-1 and TRBJ2-1; TRBD2 agrees at 11 bases. The CDR3 consists of 19 residues. Germline CDR1 is LGHDT and CDR2 is YNNKEL (reference sequence). V lost 4 bases, J lost 5 bases, and 16 bases stayed unmatched.

In this sample, this clonotype turned up many times. The J gene is TRBJ2-2, the V gene TRBV5-1; 13 bases are a match to TRBD2. V shed 4 bases and J 7 bases; nucleotides not matched to a gene: 4. Per the germline V gene, CDR1 is SGHRS and CDR2 is YFSETQ. This CDR3 has 15 residues. In DNA form, the CDR3 reads TGCGCCAGCAGCGGGACTAGCGGGAATGGCGGGGAGCTGTTTTTT. Protein product: CASSGTSGNGGELFF.